This TCR beta chain was sequenced in a study of T cell responses to AZD1222 COVID-19 vaccine. Study as a whole: Second doses that came at about 4 or about 12 weeks were put together.

The protocol was immunoSEQ multiplex PCR, while the TCRdb copy is restricted to in-frame clones and leaves out a portion. The sample yields about 97,000 clones, around nine tenths seen once. The study's findings and limits: Dominant CD4 TCR responses targeted spike regions 160-218 and 743-854. Females outnumbered males among donors, who were mostly white British; clonal diversity was possibly underestimated. Following two doses of AZD1222, Spike-specific TCR breadth and depth rose.

Notes on this clone: The antigen remains undetermined.

Germline V lookup: CDR1 KGHSH, CDR2 LQKENI. There are 17 residues in the CDR3. The V and J ends lost 2 bases and 2 bases respectively, with 15 bases between them. Sequenced here: peripheral blood, sampled on day 0 of AZD1222 vaccination. The J gene is TRBJ1-4, the V gene TRBV18, with a tentative D call TRBD1 (6 bases). The receptor comes from an adult in good health. DNA for the CDR3: TGTGCCAGCTCACCAGGGGGGGCGTCTAGGACTAATGAAAAACTGTTTTTT. Translation gives CASSPGGASRTNEKLFF.